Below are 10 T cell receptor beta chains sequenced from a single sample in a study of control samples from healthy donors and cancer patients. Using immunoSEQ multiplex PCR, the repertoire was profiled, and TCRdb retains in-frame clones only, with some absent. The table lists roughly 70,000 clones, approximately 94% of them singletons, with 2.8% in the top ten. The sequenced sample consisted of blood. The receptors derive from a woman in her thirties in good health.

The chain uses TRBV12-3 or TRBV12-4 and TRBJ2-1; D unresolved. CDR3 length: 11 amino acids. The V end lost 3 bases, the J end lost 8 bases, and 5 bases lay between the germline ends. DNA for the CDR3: TGTGCCAGCAGTTTTAATCATGAGCAGTTCTTC. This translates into CASSFNHEQFF.

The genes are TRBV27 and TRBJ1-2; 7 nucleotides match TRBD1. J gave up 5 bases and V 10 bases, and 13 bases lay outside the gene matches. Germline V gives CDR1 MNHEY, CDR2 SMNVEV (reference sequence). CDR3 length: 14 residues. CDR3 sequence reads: CATRYRGNNYGYTF. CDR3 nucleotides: TGTGCCACCCGTTACAGGGGTAATAATTATGGCTACACCTTC.

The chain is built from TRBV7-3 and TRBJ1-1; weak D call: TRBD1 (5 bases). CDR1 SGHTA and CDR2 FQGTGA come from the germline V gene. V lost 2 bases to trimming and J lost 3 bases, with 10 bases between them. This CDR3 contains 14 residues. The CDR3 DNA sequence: TGTGCCAGCAGCTTAGATGGGGGTGACACTGAAGCTTTCTTT. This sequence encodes CASSLDGGDTEAFF.

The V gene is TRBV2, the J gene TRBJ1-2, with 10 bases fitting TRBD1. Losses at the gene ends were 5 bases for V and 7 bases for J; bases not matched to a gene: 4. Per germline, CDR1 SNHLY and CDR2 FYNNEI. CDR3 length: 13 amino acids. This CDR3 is CASSSGQGFGYTF. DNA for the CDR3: TGTGCCAGCAGTTCGGGACAGGGGTTTGGCTACACCTTC.

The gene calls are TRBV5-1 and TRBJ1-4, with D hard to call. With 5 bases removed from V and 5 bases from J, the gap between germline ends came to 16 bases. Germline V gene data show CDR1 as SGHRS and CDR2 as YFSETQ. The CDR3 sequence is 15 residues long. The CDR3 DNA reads TGCGCCAGCAGGGGCAGCATCACGATAAATGAAAAACTGTTTTTT. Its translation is CASRGSITINEKLFF. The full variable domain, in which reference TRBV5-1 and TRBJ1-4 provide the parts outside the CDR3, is KAGVTQTPRYLIKTRGQQVTLSCSPISGHRSVSWYQQTPGQGLQFLFEYFSETQRNKGNFPGRFSGRQFSNSRSEMNVSTLELGDSALYLCASRGSITINEKLFFGSGTQLSVL.

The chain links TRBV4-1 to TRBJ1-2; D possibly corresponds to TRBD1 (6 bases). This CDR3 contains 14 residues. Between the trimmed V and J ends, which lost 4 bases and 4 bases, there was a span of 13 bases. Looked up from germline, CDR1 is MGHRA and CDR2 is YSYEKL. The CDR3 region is CASSPFDRTYGYTF. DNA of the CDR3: TGCGCCAGCAGCCCTTTCGACAGGACCTATGGCTACACCTTC.

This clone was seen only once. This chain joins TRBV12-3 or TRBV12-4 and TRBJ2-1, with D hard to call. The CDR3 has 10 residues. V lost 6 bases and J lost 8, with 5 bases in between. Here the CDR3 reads CASRGYEQFF. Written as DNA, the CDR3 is TGTGCCAGCAGGGGATATGAGCAGTTCTTC.

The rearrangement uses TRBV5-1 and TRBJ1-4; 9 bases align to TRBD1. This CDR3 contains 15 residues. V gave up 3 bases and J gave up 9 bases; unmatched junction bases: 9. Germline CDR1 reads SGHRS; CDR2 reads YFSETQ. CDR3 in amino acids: CASSSRTGENKKLFF. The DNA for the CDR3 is TGCGCCAGCAGCTCTCGGACAGGGGAGAATAAAAAACTGTTTTTT.

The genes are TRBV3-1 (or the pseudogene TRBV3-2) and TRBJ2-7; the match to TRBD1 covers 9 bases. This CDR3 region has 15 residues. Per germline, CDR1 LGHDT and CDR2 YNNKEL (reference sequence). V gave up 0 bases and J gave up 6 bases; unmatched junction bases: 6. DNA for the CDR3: TGTGCCAGCAGCCAAGAATTCCGGACAGGGGCCGAGCAGTACTTC. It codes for CASSQEFRTGAEQYF.

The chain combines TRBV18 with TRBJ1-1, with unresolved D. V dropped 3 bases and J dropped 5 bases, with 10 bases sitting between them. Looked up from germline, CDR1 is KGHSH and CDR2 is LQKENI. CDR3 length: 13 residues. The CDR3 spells CASSPPGRTEAFF. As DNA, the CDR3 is TGTGCCAGCTCACCCCCGGGCCGGACTGAAGCTTTCTTT.